This T cell receptor beta chain was obtained from a study of T cells in Graves' hyperthyroidism and ophthalmopathy. Overall study: Before treatment of any kind, peripheral blood was taken at initial diagnosis. Study-wide points: In the blood, most expanded thyroid clonotypes above 0.001 appeared as well.

A few counts support this clonotype. Its antigen is not identified. At one of its ends the junction is not consistent with the germline gene, which may arise from a read error. Germline CDR1 and CDR2: SNHLY and FYNNEI. The CDR3 runs 14 residues. Reasons for excluding patients were uncontrolled infection, other autoimmune disease, pregnancy or lactation. RNA transcripts were the template for amplifying TCR beta CDR3 regions. A first-round RT-PCR of the TCR CDR3 used the HTBI primer set. TCRdb reprocessed the multiplex PCR reads via MiXCR and lists one record per CDR3 protein. The sample yields hundreds of thousands of distinct CDR3 sequences, roughly 15% seen once.

This rearrangement joins TRBV2 to TRBJ1-1; tentatively, D is TRBD1 (6 bases). Material for sequencing was blood. The sequence was collected from a woman aged 18-29 years with Graves' hyperthyroidism. This CDR3 reads CASIGPGGDTGAFF. The CDR3 coding sequence is TGTGCCAGCATAGGACCGGGAGGGGACACTGGAGCTTTCTTT. Full variable domain (outside the CDR3, taken from reference TRBV2 and TRBJ1-1): EPEVTQTPSHQVTQMGQEVILRCVPISNHLYFYWYRQILGQKVEFLVSFYNNEISEKSEIFDDQFSVERPDGSNFTLKIRSTKLEDSAMYFCASIGPGGDTGAFFGQGTRLTVV.